Listed here is a single TCR beta chain. This specimen comes from a study of OX40 agonist ivuxolimab in advanced cancers. Clones were read by immunoSEQ multiplex PCR, and TCRdb kept only the in-frame ones, dropping some. The repertoire holds approximately 75,000 clones, with around 90% as singletons. The specimen comprised CD4+ or CD8+ T cells sorted from blood, sampled in a trial of the OX40 agonist ivuxolimab. The sequence came from an adult with an advanced solid tumor such as melanoma, head and neck, liver or kidney cancer.

In nucleotides, the CDR3 is TGTGCCAGCAGTCCCACTCATTTCCTCGCCGACGATTCACCCCTCCACTTT. Translated, it gives CASSPTHFLADDSPLHF. The chain joins TRBV27 to TRBJ1-6; D gene uncertain. Germline loops: CDR1 MNHEY, CDR2 SMNVEV (reference sequence). V lost 5 bases to trimming and J lost 8 bases, with 22 bases between them. CDR3 length: 17 residues.